These T cell receptor beta chains were read from a single sample in a study of shared clonotypes between healthy human individuals. The protocol was immunoSEQ multiplex PCR, while the TCRdb copy is restricted to in-frame clones and leaves out a portion. Of some 2,100,000 clones in the sample, roughly 91% were seen once. Specimen: naive CD8+ T cells from PBMCs. The receptors here all came from a man between 18 and 29 years old in good health. Some clones in this sample may be carry-over from other donors' samples. Both conserved end residues are part of each CDR3. D genes are given only for firm matches. The listing skips clone size in some rows; elsewhere it reads once, few, many or a size class.

>once|TRBJ2-3|TRBV9|TRBD2
CASSAQTSGSTDTQYF
TGTGCCAGCAGCGCCCAGACTAGCGGGAGCACAGATACGCAGTATTTT
>-|TRBJ1-3|TRBV29-1|-
CSARVRGSGNTIYF
TGCAGCGCTAGAGTGAGGGGATCCGGAAACACCATATATTTT
>once|TRBJ2-2|TRBV21-1|-
CADPGVRGNTGELFF
TGTGCCGACCCCGGGGTCCGGGGGAACACCGGGGAGTTGTTTTTT
>-|TRBJ2-7|TRBV27|-
CASSLFFRGEQYF
TGTGCCAGCAGTTTATTTTTCCGTGGCGAGCAGTACTTC
>-|TRBJ2-7|TRBV19|TRBD1
CATSDRVSYEQYF
TGTGCCACCTCGGACAGGGTGTCCTACGAGCAGTACTTC
>-|TRBJ2-5|TRBV6-1|-
CASSEAWSSQETQYF
TGTGCCAGCAGTGAAGCTTGGTCTTCCCAAGAGACCCAGTACTTC
>-|TRBJ1-2|TRBV18|TRBD1
CASSPPGQGSYGYTF
TGTGCCAGCTCACCCCCGGGACAGGGATCGTATGGCTACACCTTC
>-|TRBJ1-2|TRBV5-8|-
CASSLVGWSEGNYGYTF
TGTGCCAGCAGCTTGGTGGGTTGGTCCGAGGGGAACTATGGCTACACCTTC
>-|TRBJ2-5|TRBV4-1|-
CASSPGTFREETQYF
TGCGCCAGCAGCCCCGGGACTTTTAGGGAAGAGACCCAGTACTTC
>-|TRBJ2-6|TRBV27|TRBD1
CASSAGGYGANVLTF
TGTGCCAGCAGTGCAGGGGGTTATGGGGCCAACGTCCTGACTTTC
>-|TRBJ2-1|TRBV5-6|-
CASSLGQAYNEQFF
TGTGCCAGCAGCTTGGGGCAAGCCTACAATGAGCAGTTCTTC
>-|TRBJ2-1|TRBV29-1|TRBD2
CSVEGLAGWASYNEQFF
TGCAGCGTTGAAGGTCTAGCGGGATGGGCGTCCTACAATGAGCAGTTCTTC
>-|TRBJ2-2|TRBV30|-
CAWSVGVGTGELFF
TGTGCCTGGAGTGTTGGAGTTGGGACCGGGGAGCTGTTTTTT
>-|TRBJ1-1|TRBV27|-
CASSLGAFGPSQSTEAFF
TGTGCCAGCAGTTTAGGAGCTTTCGGGCCTTCTCAGTCCACTGAAGCTTTCTTT
>-|TRBJ2-5|TRBV4-3|-
CASSPRWRGPIYQETQYF
TGCGCCAGCAGCCCTCGGTGGAGGGGACCAATCTATCAAGAGACCCAGTACTTC